This T cell receptor beta chain stems from a study of blood T cell repertoires in COVID-19. The CDR3 contains 13 residues. J gave up 6 bases and V 0 bases, and 2 bases lay outside the gene matches. CDR1 is SGHDT, CDR2 YYEEEE, per germline. Sequenced by immunoSEQ multiplex PCR; TCRdb stores in-frame clones only, minus some. Of roughly 250,000 clones in the sample, 70% to 90% were seen once. This receptor was taken from a woman aged 25-40 years who had recovered from COVID-19. The chain is built from TRBV5-6 and TRBJ2-7; 8 bases are a match to TRBD1. The sequencing sample was made of PBMCs or T cells enriched from blood (not recorded which). This CDR3 is CASSLDRGCEQYF. The CDR3 DNA follows: TGTGCCAGCAGCTTGGACAGGGGGTGCGAGCAGTACTTC.